This T cell receptor beta chain was sequenced in a study of molecular identifiers for immune sequencing clone quantification (dated by TCRdb to the late 2010s). The study in broad terms: In a replicate experiment, RNA from around 20,000 or 100,000 naive CD8 T cells was split into five aliquots, four of which were sequenced. CD8 T cells were used in a methods study to benchmark molecular-identifier clustering-based TCR repertoire sequencing (MIDCIRS) and TCR RNA copy counting.

Naive CD8 T cell libraries were made from around 18,000 to 910,000 sorted cells using 10%, 30% or 50% of purified RNA. Naive CD8 T cells, defined as CD8+CD4-CCR7+CD45RA+, were FACS-sorted into RLT Plus buffer on a BD FACSAria II. Roughly ten TCR copies' worth of Jurkat RNA were spiked into roughly 17,000-1,100,000 naive CD8 T cell samples to test detection sensitivity. Enrichment of CD8 T cells was done with RosetteSep CD8+ T Cell Enrichment Cocktail plus Ficoll-Paque, and ACK red cell lysis came afterward. There are a few counts of this clonotype. The antigen it binds to is not known. No much larger clone is present one base from it, and per-base qualities are unavailable. Results the study describes overall, beyond this receptor: When barcode sub-clustering was not used, chimeric consensus sequences inflated TCR diversity, with chimeras reaching as high as 47%. Modeling estimated 3 to 3.5 recovered TCR RNA copies per cell, compared with about 10 by digital PCR, which implies about 30% capture efficiency. Naive libraries contained spiked-in Jurkat TCR RNA (more than nine copies' worth), which is not part of the donor repertoire. Highly expanded clone sizes could be underestimated if identical TCR molecules share a barcode. A single cell's worth of spiked-in Jurkat TCR RNA was reported detectable even among about 1.1 million naive CD8 T cells. In CMV-specific effector cells, clones with more than 20 RNA copies contained over 98% of molecules, whereas in naive cells such clones contained under 1% of molecules.

Receptor libraries were prepared by PCR. Sequencing used a NextSeq 500. Bulk TCR libraries were made following a previously described method, with the TCR primers given in Table S5. Total RNA was purified with the Qiagen AllPrep DNA/RNA kit. Before analysis, reads from multiple sequencing runs of one library were combined. The authors' pipeline ran thus. Reads were retained only if an exact TCR constant sequence was present, and the retained reads were trimmed to 150 nt and grouped according to their 12-nt molecular barcodes. Reads within each barcode group were sub-clustered using a 15% Levenshtein threshold, and quality-weighted consensus sequences were constructed for each RNA molecule. Non-functional sequences were excluded, and lower-count sequences lying one edit away from another sequence were also excluded. Based on a fit of two negative binomial distributions, barcode sub-clusters having less than 20% of the maximum read count were discarded. TCRdb cleaned the public reads at Q25 with fastp, built clones with MiXCR and kept in-frame beta chains. Every distinct CDR3 protein forms one entry, paired with its most common genes and DNA. None of the V and J calls come from the authors' own analysis; TCRdb made them. This sample comprises about 630,000 distinct CDR3 sequences, roughly 27% of them detected only once. In total, the top ten clones hold 0.78% of the sample.

The CDR3 sequence holds 18 residues, the cysteine and phenylalanine included. Only CDR3 DNA is held: 54 bases, read in frame from base 1. A distance of 18 bases separates the germline ends of V and J, which lose 0 bases and 2 bases respectively. The germline V gene specifies MNHEY as CDR1 and SVGEGT as CDR2. Sequenced material: naive CD8+ T cells from blood, with Jurkat cell RNA spiked in. The label giving this sample's cell subset or site can be read as: FACS-sorted CD8+CD4-CCR7+CD45RA+ naive T cells. The chain joins TRBV6-2 or TRBV6-3 to TRBJ2-3; matching of 6 bases hints at TRBD1 as the D gene. This receptor was obtained from a human donor in good health. Some libraries in this study had Jurkat cell RNA spiked in. The CDR3 protein is CASSYSPGQDISTDTQYF. The sequence in DNA is TGTGCCAGCAGTTACTCCCCGGGACAAGATATATCCACAGATACGCAGTATTTT.